The 10 T cell receptor beta chains listed next were all sequenced from one sample in a study of cytomegalovirus exposure and HLA in healthy donors. With 60 Vbeta and 13 Jbeta primers, the PCR was carried out. TCRdb keeps only in-frame clones here, not all; method: immunoSEQ multiplex PCR. The sample comprises fewer than 250,000 clones, 65% to 85% of which are singletons, and 0.71% rests with the top ten. Sequenced input: PBMCs. The origin of the receptors is a boy between 2 and 10 years old in good health and CMV-seronegative.

The CDR3 coding sequence is TGCGCCAGCAGCGTGAAACTAGCTCCACAAGAGACCCAGTACTTC. As protein: CASSVKLAPQETQYF. The V and J genes are TRBV5-1 and TRBJ2-5; possibly TRBD2 for D (6 bases). Trimming cost V 4 bases and J 2 bases, with 15 bases left between them. CDR3 length: 15 amino acids. Germline-derived CDR1 and CDR2 are SGHRS and YFSETQ. Supplemented by reference TRBV5-1 and TRBJ2-5, the full variable domain reads KAGVTQTPRYLIKTRGQQVTLSCSPISGHRSVSWYQQTPGQGLQFLFEYFSETQRNKGNFPGRFSGRQFSNSRSEMNVSTLELGDSALYLCASSVKLAPQETQYFGPGTRLLVL.

CDR3 coding DNA: TGTGCCAGCAGCCAAGACCAGACTAGCGGGGCTTACAATGAGCAGTTCTTC. It encodes CASSQDQTSGAYNEQFF. The chain joins TRBV4-2 to TRBJ2-1; 11 bases agree with TRBD2. Germline loops: CDR1 LGHNA, CDR2 YNFKEQ. Losses at the gene ends were 0 bases for V and 4 bases for J; bases not matched to a gene: 5. The CDR3 loop spans 17 amino acids.

Written as DNA, the CDR3 is TGTGCCAGCAGCCTGACAGGACCCCAGAACTACAATGAGCAGTTCTTC. It translates to CASSLTGPQNYNEQFF. The chain carries TRBV9 and TRBJ2-1, with a weak D call TRBD1 (6 bases). Germline CDR1 and CDR2: SGDLS and YYNGEE. Trimming took 4 bases from V and 3 from J, leaving 17 bases between them. The length of the CDR3 is 16 residues.

This chain uses TRBV9 with TRBJ2-1, with a tentative D call TRBD2 (6 bases). Germline V gives CDR1 SGDLS, CDR2 YYNGEE. V lost 2 bases and J 7 bases, leaving 13 bases between the germline ends. The CDR3 spans 14 residues. CDR3 bases: TGTGCCAGCAGCGTGGGGGACTTAGGGAATGAGCAGTTCTTC. Amino acids: CASSVGDLGNEQFF.

This clone appeared once. The same CDR3 also results from other DNA sequences found in this sample. V gene TRBV11-2 combines with J gene TRBJ2-3; D gene ambiguous. The germline gives CDR1 SGHAT, CDR2 FQNNGV. The CDR3 is 14 amino acids. Trimming pared 2 bases from V and 1 base from J, leaving 7 bases between. The CDR3 sequence is CASSLSRGTDTQYF. The DNA of the CDR3 is TGTGCCAGCAGCTTAAGTCGCGGCACAGATACGCAGTATTTT.

The V call is TRBV2, the J call TRBJ1-4; 8 bases line up with TRBD1. CDR3 length: 14 residues. Unmatched junction bases numbered 6, after V lost 6 bases and J lost 6 bases. CDR1 and CDR2 (germline): SNHLY, FYNNEI. In nucleotides, the CDR3 is TGTGCCAGCAGCTCGGACAGGGTGGATGAAAAACTGTTTTTT. It is translated as CASSSDRVDEKLFF.

The chain employs TRBV28 and TRBJ2-7, with D tentatively TRBD2 (5 bases). The germline V and J ends were trimmed by 6 bases and 0 bases, with 12 bases remaining between them. The germline gives CDR1 MDHEN, CDR2 SYDVKM. The CDR3 extends over 14 amino acids. In DNA form, the CDR3 reads TGTGCCAGCAGCCTCCCCGGGGTCTCCTACGAGCAGTACTTC. Its translation is CASSLPGVSYEQYF.

The chain employs TRBV27 and TRBJ1-1, with 7 bases fitting TRBD1. The CDR3 is made up of 15 amino acids. Germline V gene data show CDR1 as MNHEY and CDR2 as SMNVEV (reference sequence). V gave up 3 bases and J gave up 3 bases; unmatched junction bases: 7. The CDR3, as DNA: TGTGCCAGCAGTTTTGGAGGGGGCCCCTACACTGAAGCTTTCTTT. This translates into CASSFGGGPYTEAFF.

J is TRBJ2-1 and V is TRBV7-8; the match to TRBD2 covers 9 bases. Germline lookup yields CDR1 SGHVS and CDR2 FQNEAQ. With 0 bases clipped from V and 6 bases from J, the junction kept 6 bases outside the gene matches. This CDR3 spans 16 amino acids. The CDR3 here is CASSLAVAGGVNEQFF. CDR3 bases: TGTGCCAGCAGCTTAGCGGTTGCGGGAGGGGTCAATGAGCAGTTCTTC.

This chain joins TRBV15 and TRBJ1-2; D possibly corresponds to TRBD1 (6 bases). Trimming took 0 bases from V and 6 from J, leaving 20 bases between them. Per the germline V gene, CDR1 is LNHNV and CDR2 is YYDKDF (reference sequence). This CDR3 is 17 amino acids long. The CDR3 DNA reads TGTGCCACCAGCAGAGATAGGGGTCGCGGGGGCGCTAATGGCTACACCTTC. Translation gives CATSRDRGRGGANGYTF.